A selection of T cell receptor beta chains follows, all from one sample in a study of control samples from healthy donors and cancer patients. Libraries were prepared by immunoSEQ multiplex PCR; TCRdb keeps only in-frame clonotypes and omits some of them. This sample carries some 150,000 clones, 91% of them seen once, and the ten largest clones take less than 8.5%. Specimen: blood. The receptors come from a man aged 18 to 35 in good health. Each CDR3 is given with its conserved first and last residue. The D gene is left open where the match is weak. A row's size may be missing; if present it is once, few, many or a size class.

D,J,size,V,DNA,CDR3
TRBD1,TRBJ2-2,-,TRBV7-9,TGTGCCAGCAGCTCGGGCGACAGGGGCTACACCGGGGAGCTGTTTTTT,CASSSGDRGYTGELFF
-,TRBJ1-6,few,TRBV27,TGTGCCAGCAGTTCTTGGCGGGGATCACCCCTCCACTTT,CASSSWRGSPLHF
-,TRBJ1-1,-,TRBV7-2,TGTGCCAGCAGCCCCCGGACGGCCAAGGCTGAGGCTTTCTTT,CASSPRTAKAEAFF
TRBD1,TRBJ2-2,-,TRBV11-2,TGTGCCAGCAGCTTAACAATGGACAGGGCTTGTTTTTTT,CASSLTMDRACFF
-,TRBJ2-7,-,TRBV12-5,TGTGCTAGTGGTTTGGGCCCCTACGAGCAGTACTTC,CASGLGPYEQYF
-,TRBJ2-7,-,TRBV6-6,TGTGCCAGCAGCCCTTTGGCAGGGATCCTAACATACGAGCAGTACTTC,CASSPLAGILTYEQYF
TRBD2,TRBJ2-1,-,TRBV4-3,TGCGCCAGCAGCAACCGGGGGGGCCGGGTCGAGCAGTTCTTC,CASSNRGGRVEQFF
-,TRBJ1-3,few,TRBV19,TGTGCCAGTAGTGATAAATGGACAGCTGGAAACACCATATATTTT,CASSDKWTAGNTIYF
TRBD1,TRBJ1-5,-,TRBV3-1/TRBV3-2,TGTGCCAGCAGCCCCAGGGGGGGGGATCAGCCCCAGCATTTT,CASSPRGGDQPQHF
TRBD1,TRBJ1-5,once,TRBV12-5,TGTGCTAGTGGCCCAGGGGGTTATAGCAATCAGCCCCAGCATTTT,CASGPGGYSNQPQHF
-,TRBJ2-1,-,TRBV24-1,TGTGCCACCAGTGAACTACAGGGTACCGCCAATGAGCAGTTCTTC,CATSELQGTANEQFF
-,TRBJ2-5,-,TRBV19,TGTGCCAGTAGTATAGTTGCGGGTGGAGAGACCCAGTACTTC,CASSIVAGGETQYF
-,TRBJ2-2,-,TRBV5-1,TGCGCCAGCAGGGAACCCCCCACCGGGGAGCTGTTTTTT,CASREPPTGELFF